Detailed here is one T cell receptor beta chain. Its antigen is unidentified. This sample is part of a study of cytomegalovirus exposure and HLA in healthy donors. General study findings and limits: The authors assumed roughly uniform sequencing depth across donors for presence/absence analyses.

The study ran its PCR with 60 Vbeta and 13 Jbeta primers. TCRdb's table, derived via immunoSEQ multiplex PCR, lists solely in-frame clones and lacks some. Of fewer than 350,000 clones in the sample, around 90% are singletons; the top ten hold approximately 2%. V gave up 0 bases and J gave up 2 bases, with 14 bases separating them. Germline V gene sequence: CDR1 MNHEY, CDR2 SMNVEV (reference sequence). The CDR3 spans 16 residues. The sequence was collected from a woman aged 18-29 years in good health and CMV-seronegative. The rearrangement joins TRBV27 to TRBJ2-7; no clear D gene. Source material: PBMCs. CDR3 residues: CASSLSRVPRPYEQYF. The CDR3 DNA reads as TGTGCCAGCAGTTTATCCCGGGTCCCTCGCCCCTACGAGCAGTACTTC.